This TCR beta chain emerged from a study of T-cell reconstitution after alpha-beta-depleted transplantation in children. Germline CDR1 reads MNHEY; CDR2 reads SVGAGI. The CDR3 covers 14 residues. Trimming took 3 bases from V and 5 from J, leaving 10 bases between them. Study-wide results and caveats: Several hundred rapidly expanded clones from non-depleted graft cells reportedly supplied alpha-beta T cells about two months post-transplant.

As concerns this clonotype: The antigen is not known.

Construction of the TCRbeta library involved unique molecular identifiers. TCRdb itself ran the PCR reads through MiXCR, one entry per CDR3 protein. Found here are about 420,000 distinct CDR3 sequences, around 16% of them singletons; the top ten hold roughly 27%. The TCR was taken from a boy under two years old who had a stem cell transplant for Wiskott-Aldrich syndrome, so the T cells may come from the graft donor. This chain uses TRBV6-5 with TRBJ1-4; D possibly corresponds to TRBD1 (6 bases). The input for sequencing was PBMCs, mostly from graft donor cells, taken 360 days after TCRalphabeta/CD19-depleted stem cell transplant. The CDR3 here is CASSYQGINEKLFF. CDR3 coding DNA: TGTGCCAGCAGTTATCAGGGGATAAATGAAAAACTGTTTTTT.